A single sample is the source of the 17 T cell receptor beta chains below, sequenced in a study of spatial heterogeneity in lung cancer. Broader study findings: Counts of expanded intratumoral alpha and beta TCRs tracked tumor mutation counts.

One entry per CDR3 protein, called by TCRdb with MiXCR from the 5' RACE reads. Of some 4,100 distinct CDR3 sequences listed, 10% to 12% are singletons. Antigen specificity for these receptors is unknown. The time point denotes: sample taken at primary tumor resection. The sequenced sample was lung tumor tissue, obtained at surgery. The receptors stem from a male donor with early-stage non-small cell lung cancer.

There are many counts of this clonotype. The junction differs from germline at one of its ends, possibly a read error. The genes are TRBV20-1 and TRBJ1-2, with 8 positions matching TRBD1. The CDR3 is made up of 15 amino acids. Germline-derived CDR1 and CDR2 are DFQATT and SNEGSKA (reference sequence). CDR3 in amino acids: CSARDRQGINFGYTF. CDR3 nucleotides: TGCAGTGCTAGAGATCGACAGGGGATTAACTTTGGCTACACCTTC.

The V gene is TRBV15, the J gene TRBJ1-2; 8 nucleotides agree with TRBD1. Germline trimming cut 3 bases from V and 0 bases from J; bases unmatched to any gene: 9. Germline-derived CDR1 and CDR2 are LNHNV and YYDKDF (reference sequence). CDR3 length: 17 amino acids. This CDR3 is CATSSPRDRTPNYGYTF. CDR3 nucleotide sequence: TGTGCCACCAGCAGCCCCCGGGACAGGACTCCTAACTATGGCTACACCTTC.

This chain connects TRBV11-3 to TRBJ2-1; D is unresolved. Germline V gives CDR1 SGHNT, CDR2 YENEEA. This CDR3 spans 16 amino acids. Trimming shortened V by 0 bases and J by 0 bases, and 9 bases separated the two germline ends. CDR3 region: CASSLDPMSSYNEQFF. For the CDR3, the DNA is TGTGCCAGCAGCTTAGATCCGATGAGCTCCTACAATGAGCAGTTCTTC.

V gene TRBV5-4 combines with J gene TRBJ2-1; a weak D match, TRBD2 (5 bases). V lost 0 bases and J 9 bases, leaving 10 bases between the germline ends. The germline CDR1 and CDR2 sequences are SGHNT and YYREEE (reference sequence). CDR3 length equals 13 residues. CDR3 in amino acids: CASSLAAEVEQFF. DNA of the CDR3: TGTGCCAGCAGCTTGGCCGCGGAGGTTGAGCAGTTCTTC.

A few counts support this clonotype. This chain uses TRBV9 with TRBJ2-1, with D perhaps assigned TRBD1 or TRBD2 (5 bases each). The CDR3 length is 16 residues. Germline loops: CDR1 SGDLS, CDR2 YYNGEE. V was pared by 1 base and J by 0 bases, with 11 bases between. CDR3 residues: CASSVLAGASYNEQFF. The CDR3 DNA sequence: TGTGCCAGCAGCGTACTAGCTGGGGCCTCCTACAATGAGCAGTTCTTC.

The chain employs TRBV18 and TRBJ2-1; 12 nucleotides align to TRBD2. V shed 6 bases, J shed 9 bases, and the junction held 9 bases outside the gene matches. CDR1 KGHSH and CDR2 LQKENI come from the germline V gene. CDR3 size: 15 residues. CDR3 coding DNA: TGTGCCAGCTCCCGTCCCGGGACTAGCGGGTTTGAGCAGTTCTTC. Its translation is CASSRPGTSGFEQFF.

This clonotype has a handful of counts. This chain connects TRBV5-1 to TRBJ1-4; the D is unclear. V dropped 5 bases and J dropped 0 bases, with 5 bases sitting between them. This CDR3 has 13 amino acids. Germline loops: CDR1 SGHRS, CDR2 YFSETQ. The DNA of the CDR3 is TGCGCCAGCAGAACTTCAACTAATGAAAAACTGTTTTTT. As protein: CASRTSTNEKLFF.

By share, this clonotype ranks as medium-sized. The chain recombines TRBV11-3 with TRBJ1-1, with TRBD1 identical over 7 bases. The trim removed 4 bases at V and 0 bases at J, leaving 5 bases unmatched. CDR1 is SGHNT, CDR2 YENEEA, per germline. The CDR3 totals 15 residues. CDR3 DNA sequence: TGTGCCAGCAGCTCCGAGACAGGGATGAACACTGAAGCTTTCTTT. Translation gives CASSSETGMNTEAFF. Filled out from reference TRBV11-3 and TRBJ1-1, the complete variable domain reads EAGVVQSPRYKIIEKKQPVAFWCNPISGHNTLYWYLQNLGQGPELLIRYENEEAVDDSQLPKDRFSAERLKGVDSTLKIQPAELGDSAVYLCASSSETGMNTEAFFGQGTRLTVV.

The sample holds a few counts of this clonotype. The gene calls are TRBV5-1 and TRBJ1-6; unclear D gene. The CDR3 covers 15 residues. Germline V gene data show CDR1 as SGHRS and CDR2 as YFSETQ. V lost 0 bases and J 11 bases, leaving 15 bases between the germline ends. The CDR3: CASSLETLKSAPLHF. The DNA for the CDR3 is TGCGCCAGCAGCTTGGAGACCCTTAAGAGTGCACCCCTCCACTTT.

This clonotype has a count of ten or more. The chain links TRBV28 to TRBJ1-6; D is unclear. The CDR3 runs 14 residues. V lost 2 bases, J lost 5 bases, and 7 bases lay in between. Germline V CDR1 and CDR2: MDHEN, SYDVKM. This CDR3 reads CASSLGADNSPLHF. The CDR3 DNA is TGTGCCAGCAGTTTAGGAGCCGATAATTCACCCCTCCACTTT.

The chain is built from TRBV10-3 and TRBJ2-7; 8 bases line up with TRBD1. Germline V gene lookup returns CDR1 ENHRY and CDR2 SYGVKD. After removal of 10 bases from V and 3 bases from J, the junction contained 2 bases not matched to a gene. This CDR3 spans 11 amino acids. This CDR3 reads CATGTGYEQYV. The CDR3 DNA reads TGTGCCACCGGGACAGGCTACGAGCAGTACGTC.

The genes are TRBV2 and TRBJ2-7; either TRBD1 or TRBD2 may fit D (5 bases each). Trimming took 8 bases from V and 5 from J, leaving 25 bases between them. Germline CDR1 and CDR2: SNHLY and FYNNEI. There are 16 residues in the CDR3. The CDR3: CASPGDHRLGTDEQYV. In DNA, the CDR3 is TGTGCCAGCCCCGGGGACCACCGCCTCGGGACGGACGAGCAGTACGTC.

The rearrangement joins TRBV12-3 or TRBV12-4 to TRBJ1-2, with a tentative D call TRBD1 (6 bases). This CDR3 spans 13 amino acids. The V end was cut by 5 bases, the J end by 4 bases, with 11 bases between. The CDR3 is CASSGDRIYGYTF. DNA of the CDR3: TGTGCCAGCAGTGGAGACAGGATCTATGGCTACACCTTC.

This clonotype was counted at least ten times. This chain joins TRBV28 and TRBJ1-6, with D perhaps matching TRBD1 (5 bases). This CDR3 has 13 residues. Trimming removed 6 bases at V and 7 bases at J, with 10 bases between. Germline V gene sequence: CDR1 MDHEN, CDR2 SYDVKM. The CDR3: CASSRDGNSPLHF. CDR3 in DNA: TGTGCCAGCAGCCGGGACGGGAATTCACCCCTCCACTTT.

This clonotype came up a few times. The DNA for the CDR3 is TGTGCCAGCAGCTTAGGGGTAGCTGGAGATACGCAGTATTTT. Protein sequence: CASSLGVAGDTQYF. The chain uses TRBV7-2 and TRBJ2-3; D is unclear. The germline V gene encodes CDR1 SGHTA and CDR2 FQGNSA. V dropped 1 base and J dropped 5 bases, with 10 bases sitting between them. There are 14 residues in the CDR3.

This clonotype came up a few times. The genes are TRBV6-2 or TRBV6-3 and TRBJ2-2, with D possibly being TRBD2 (6 bases). V lost 7 bases and J 0 bases, leaving 9 bases between the germline ends. The CDR3 consists of 14 residues. The germline gives CDR1 MNHEY, CDR2 SVGEGT. The chain's CDR3 is CASKLAPNTGELFF. The DNA of the CDR3 is TGTGCCAGCAAACTAGCCCCGAACACCGGGGAGCTGTTTTTT.

The table lists this clonotype with a few counts. The chain couples TRBV7-8 to TRBJ2-1, with 11 bases matching TRBD1. The germline CDR1 and CDR2 sequences are SGHVS and FQNEAQ. This CDR3 is 14 amino acids long. The ends lost 2 bases at V and 9 bases at J; junction bases unmatched: 3. The CDR3 region is CASSLKDRGLEQFF. CDR3 nucleotides: TGTGCCAGCAGCTTAAAGGACAGGGGGCTTGAGCAGTTCTTC.